These T cell receptor beta chains were read from a single sample in a study of blood T cells in healthy people across ages. TCRdb re-called the 5' RACE reads through MiXCR, storing one row per CDR3 protein. Of 1.5 million to 2 million distinct CDR3 sequences listed, about 49% are singletons. The sequencing input was blood. Every receptor here comes from a woman in her thirties or forties in good health. CDR3s include the opening cysteine and the closing phenylalanine or tryptophan. The D gene is left open where the match is weak. Size values are once, few and many counts, or a class for expanded clones, and some rows have none.

TGCGCCGGCAGCCAAGATCTGAGACTAGCGGTTTTTGAGCAGTTCTTC | CAGSQDLRLAVFEQFF | TRBV4-3 | . | TRBD2 | TRBJ2-1
TGTGCCAGCAGCACCCCCGGGACAGGGTATAGCAATCAGCCCCAGCATTTT | CASSTPGTGYSNQPQHF | TRBV6-6 | . | TRBD1 | TRBJ1-5
TGTGCCAGCAGCCAAGAAAGAAGGTCGGGGGGCGGTTGGAACATTCAGTACTTC | CASSQERRSGGGWNIQYF | TRBV4-2 | few | . | TRBJ2-4
TGTGCCAGCAGGCCCCCTAGCAGCCGCTATGGCTACACCTTC | CASRPPSSRYGYTF | TRBV28 | . | . | TRBJ1-2
TGTGCCAGCAGTTTCGCGGGACAGGGCTATGGCTACACCTTC | CASSFAGQGYGYTF | TRBV12-3/TRBV12-4 | . | TRBD1 | TRBJ1-2
TGTGCGACAGGGCAGGGGAAAGGTTATGGCTACACCTTC | CATGQGKGYGYTF | TRBV27 | . | TRBD1 | TRBJ1-2
TGTGCCAGCAGACCTAGGACAGGGGAGGTCAATGAGCAGTTCTTC | CASRPRTGEVNEQFF | TRBV7-9 | . | TRBD1 | TRBJ2-1
TGTGCCAGCAGTTACTTGTTTCAGGGACAGACTTCCTACGAGCAGTACTTC | CASSYLFQGQTSYEQYF | TRBV6-2/TRBV6-3 | . | TRBD1 | TRBJ2-7
TGTGCCAGCAGGCAAAGACTAGCACACACAGATACGCAGTATTTT | CASRQRLAHTDTQYF | TRBV7-8 | . | TRBD2 | TRBJ2-3
TGCAGTGCCGCGACTAGCGGGGGGGCGAAGGAGCAGTACTTC | CSAATSGGAKEQYF | TRBV20-1 | . | TRBD2 | TRBJ2-5
TGTGCCAGCACTGACCGGCTTCATGAGCAGTTCTTC | CASTDRLHEQFF | TRBV6-1 | . | . | TRBJ2-1
TGTGCCAGCAGCTTAGTGCCGATCCTTAGGGGACTAGAGTATTTT | CASSLVPILRGLEYF | TRBV7-2 | . | TRBD2 | TRBJ2-3
TGTGCCACCAGTCGACAGGGTAGTAGCGAGCAGTTCTTC | CATSRQGSSEQFF | TRBV24-1 | . | TRBD1 | TRBJ2-1
TGCAGTGCTATAGGGCCGACAGGGGAAGGCTACACCTTC | CSAIGPTGEGYTF | TRBV20-1 | few | TRBD1 | TRBJ1-2
TGTGCCAGCAGTTTATCTTCCTGGGCAAGATCCCCACATAGGCAGTACTTC | CASSLSSWARSPHRQYF | TRBV28 | . | . | TRBJ2-5
TGCGCCAGCAGCTTGAGAGCGGGAGGAGCTTTAGCCGAGCAGTACTTC | CASSLRAGGALAEQYF | TRBV5-1 | . | TRBD2 | TRBJ2-7
TGCGCCAGCAGCCTGCCAGGACTAGCGCTACAAGAGACCCAGTACTTC | CASSLPGLALQETQYF | TRBV5-1 | few | TRBD2 | TRBJ2-5
TGTGCCATCAGTGGTTCCAGGACAGGGCTGAATCTCTTTGATTCACCCCTTCACTTT | CAISGSRTGLNLFDSPLHF | TRBV10-3 | . | TRBD1 | TRBJ1-6
TGCAGCGTTATGGGTGCAGTTTACAATGAGCAGTTCTTC | CSVMGAVYNEQFF | TRBV29-1 | few | . | TRBJ2-1
TGTGCCAGCATGAACGGGGGGGGATACAATGAGCAGTTCTTC | CASMNGGGYNEQFF | TRBV28 | once | TRBD2 | TRBJ2-1
TGTGCCAGCAGCGTGCAGTTCTTC | CASSVQFF | TRBV7-9 | . | . | TRBJ2-1
TGCAGTGCTAGACGGCTAGCGGGGGGGCCAGTGGTAAATGAGCAGTTCTTC | CSARRLAGGPVVNEQFF | TRBV20-1 | few | TRBD2 | TRBJ2-1
TGTGCCAGCAGTTTATCCCCAGGGGGTCCGGGGAATGAGCAGTTCTTC | CASSLSPGGPGNEQFF | TRBV27 | few | TRBD1 | TRBJ2-1
TGTGCCACCAGCAGAGAAGGAACAGGCGTGGGTGGCTACACCTTC | CATSREGTGVGGYTF | TRBV15 | . | . | TRBJ1-2
TGCAGCGTTGAGGGGGTAATGGAACAGGGGAACACCGGGGAGCTGTTTTTT | CSVEGVMEQGNTGELFF | TRBV29-1 | . | . | TRBJ2-2
TGTGCCAGCAGTTTAGGTAGCGGGCCACACGGTGAGCAGTTCTTC | CASSLGSGPHGEQFF | TRBV12-3/TRBV12-4 | once | TRBD2 | TRBJ2-1
TGTGCCTGCAGCGCATCACTAGCAGATGAGCAGTTCTTC | CACSASLADEQFF | TRBV7-2 | once | . | TRBJ2-1
TGTGCCAGCAGGGATCAGGGTTTCTATAATTCACCCCTCCACTTT | CASRDQGFYNSPLHF | TRBV6-5 | once | . | TRBJ1-6
TGTGCCAGCAGCTTAGGGAAGACAGCCACCTACGAGCAGTACTTC | CASSLGKTATYEQYF | TRBV11-3 | few | . | TRBJ2-7
TGTGCCAGCAGAACATCAGGACGCATGAACACTGAAGCTTTCTTT | CASRTSGRMNTEAFF | TRBV11-2 | once | . | TRBJ1-1
TGTGCCAGCTCATCGGTCCTCGTGGGCGACAATGAGCAGTTCTTC | CASSSVLVGDNEQFF | TRBV18 | few | . | TRBJ2-1
TGTGCCATCAGTGACAAGGGACAGGTTCATTACGAGCAGTACTTC | CAISDKGQVHYEQYF | TRBV10-3 | . | TRBD1 | TRBJ2-7